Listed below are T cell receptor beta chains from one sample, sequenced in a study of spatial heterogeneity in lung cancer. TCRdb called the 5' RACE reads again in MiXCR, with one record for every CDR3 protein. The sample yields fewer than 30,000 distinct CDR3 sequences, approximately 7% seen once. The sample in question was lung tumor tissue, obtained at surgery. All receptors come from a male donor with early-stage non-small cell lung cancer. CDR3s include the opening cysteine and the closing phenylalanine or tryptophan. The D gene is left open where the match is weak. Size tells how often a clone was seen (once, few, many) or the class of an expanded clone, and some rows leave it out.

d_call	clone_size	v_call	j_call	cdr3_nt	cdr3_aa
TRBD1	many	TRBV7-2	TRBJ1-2	TGTGCCAGCAGCCCGACAGGGGGCTATGGCTACACCTTC	CASSPTGGYGYTF
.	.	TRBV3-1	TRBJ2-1	TGTGCCAGCAGCCAAGATGCGAGCGGGCCCTACAATGAGCAGTTCTTC	CASSQDASGPYNEQFF
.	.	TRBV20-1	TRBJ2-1	TGCAGTGCTAGACCTCCGGCCCAGGGCAATGAGCAGTTCTTC	CSARPPAQGNEQFF
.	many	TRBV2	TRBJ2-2	TGTGCCAGCAGAGAATCCGGGGAGCTGTTTTTT	CASRESGELFF
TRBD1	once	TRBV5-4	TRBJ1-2	TGTGCCAGCAGCTACGACAGGGGGTATGGCTACACCTTC	CASSYDRGYGYTF
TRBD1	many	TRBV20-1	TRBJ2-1	TGCAGTGCTAGAGATCGGAGACAGGGGTATTACAATGAGCAGTTCTTC	CSARDRRQGYYNEQFF
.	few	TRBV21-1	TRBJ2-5	TGTGCCAGCAGCAAATCCCGGTGGGACTACCAAGAGACCCAGTACTTC	CASSKSRWDYQETQYF
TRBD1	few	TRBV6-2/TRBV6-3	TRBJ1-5	TGTGCCAGCAGTTACTCGAGAGGGACAGGGGTGCATCAGCCCCAGCATTTT	CASSYSRGTGVHQPQHF
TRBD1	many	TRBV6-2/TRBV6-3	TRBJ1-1	TGTGCCAGCAGACGGGGACAGGGTAGGCTGAACACTGAAGCTTTCTTT	CASRRGQGRLNTEAFF
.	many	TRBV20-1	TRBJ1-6	TGCAGTGCTAGAGATCAGGGGCTAAATTCACCCCTCCACTTT	CSARDQGLNSPLHF
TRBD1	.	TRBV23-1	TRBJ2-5	TGCGCCAGCAGTCACGCGAACAGAGGGCCCCCAGGGGGGACCCAGTACTTC	CASSHANRGPPGGTQYF
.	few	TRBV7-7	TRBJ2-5	TGTGCCAGCAGCTTTACAGGGATCCCAGGGGAGACCCAGTACTTC	CASSFTGIPGETQYF
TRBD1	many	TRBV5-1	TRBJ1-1	TGCGCCAGCAGCGATCGAGAGGGGGCCTTGGACACTGAAGCTTTCTTT	CASSDREGALDTEAFF
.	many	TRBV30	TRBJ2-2	TGTGCCCGAGCTTTGGAAGCGAACACCGGGGAGCTGTTTTTT	CARALEANTGELFF
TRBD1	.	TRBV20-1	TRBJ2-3	TGCAGTGCTAGAGACCCGGGACAGGGGGCGACAGATACGCAGTATTTT	CSARDPGQGATDTQYF
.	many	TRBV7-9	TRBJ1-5	TGTGCCAGCAGCTTATGGGGGGACCAGCCCCAGCATTTT	CASSLWGDQPQHF
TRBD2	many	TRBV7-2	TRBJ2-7	TGTGCCAGCAGCCCCTGGACTAGCTCCTACGAGCAGTACTTC	CASSPWTSSYEQYF
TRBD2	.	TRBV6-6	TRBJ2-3	TGTGCCAGCAGTTATACCGGGGGGGCAGGGAGAGATACGCAGTATTTT	CASSYTGGAGRDTQYF
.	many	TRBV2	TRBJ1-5	TGTGCCAGCAGTGAGGGTACTACAAGCAATCAGCCCCAGCATTTT	CASSEGTTSNQPQHF
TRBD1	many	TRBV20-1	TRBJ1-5	TGCAGTGCAGGCCCCAGGGGGCAGAGCAATCAGCCCCAGCATTTT	CSAGPRGQSNQPQHF
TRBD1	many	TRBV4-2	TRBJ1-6	TGTGCCAGCAGCCAATTCGGGACAGGGACTTCACCCCTCCACTTT	CASSQFGTGTSPLHF
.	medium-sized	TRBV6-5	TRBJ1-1	TGTGCCAGCAGTTACTCGCAGACAGACACTGAAGCTTTCTTT	CASSYSQTDTEAFF
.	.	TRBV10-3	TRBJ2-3	TGTGCCATCAGCGGGGACTTTGGGTGGGCAGATACGCAGTATTTT	CAISGDFGWADTQYF
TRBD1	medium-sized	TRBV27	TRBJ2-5	TGTGCCAGCAGCAAACTAACCGGGACAGGTCAAGAGACCCAGTACTTC	CASSKLTGTGQETQYF
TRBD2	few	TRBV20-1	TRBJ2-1	TGCAGTGCTAGCTGGCAGCGGGGCTACAATGAGCAGTTCTTC	CSASWQRGYNEQFF
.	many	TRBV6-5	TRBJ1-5	TGTGCCAGCAGTTCCGCCAGGTCCTTTAGCAATCAGCCCCAGCATTTT	CASSSARSFSNQPQHF
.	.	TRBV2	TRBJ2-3	TGTGCCAGCAGATCCGGGGGGCCAGATACGCAGTATTTT	CASRSGGPDTQYF
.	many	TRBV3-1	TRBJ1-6	TGTGCCAGCAGCCAAGAACAGGACGTTGGATCACCCCTCCACTTT	CASSQEQDVGSPLHF
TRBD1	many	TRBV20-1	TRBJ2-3	TGCAGTGCTAGCTTATTAGGGACAGGGACGGATACGCAGTATTTT	CSASLLGTGTDTQYF
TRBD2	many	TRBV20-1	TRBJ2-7	TGCAGTGCTAGCGGGGGGGCTTACGAGCAGTACTTC	CSASGGAYEQYF
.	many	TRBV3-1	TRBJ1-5	TGTGCCAGCAGCCCTGGGGGTTACGGGCAGCCCCAGCATTTT	CASSPGGYGQPQHF